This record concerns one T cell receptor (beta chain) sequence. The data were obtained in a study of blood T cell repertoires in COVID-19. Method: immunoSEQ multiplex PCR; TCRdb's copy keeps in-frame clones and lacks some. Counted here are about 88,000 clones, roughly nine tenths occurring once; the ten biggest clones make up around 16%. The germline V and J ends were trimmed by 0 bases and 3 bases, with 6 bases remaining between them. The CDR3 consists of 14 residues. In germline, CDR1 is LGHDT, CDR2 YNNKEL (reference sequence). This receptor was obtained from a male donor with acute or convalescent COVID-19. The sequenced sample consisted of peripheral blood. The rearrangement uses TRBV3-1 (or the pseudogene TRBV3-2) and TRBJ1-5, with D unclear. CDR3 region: CASSQDLANQPQHF. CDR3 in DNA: TGTGCCAGCAGCCAAGACCTGGCCAATCAGCCCCAGCATTTT.